Below are 23 T cell receptor beta chains sequenced from a single sample in a study of cytomegalovirus exposure and HLA in healthy donors. TCRdb keeps only in-frame clones here, not all; method: immunoSEQ multiplex PCR. The sample lists under 300,000 clones; almost 90% were seen once. The specimen was PBMCs. The receptors were gathered from a woman aged 18-29 years in good health and CMV-seronegative.

The chain combines TRBV28 with TRBJ1-6; 7 bases are shared with TRBD1. This CDR3 region has 15 residues. CDR1 and CDR2 from the germline V gene are MDHEN and SYDVKM. Germline trimming cut 8 bases from V and 7 bases from J; bases unmatched to any gene: 11. This CDR3 reads CASSFDGTANSPLHF. The CDR3 DNA is TGTGCCAGCTCATTTGATGGGACAGCCAATTCACCCCTCCACTTT.

This clone appeared a single time. J is TRBJ2-7 and V is TRBV28, with 11 nucleotides matching TRBD1. Germline V gives CDR1 MDHEN, CDR2 SYDVKM. The length of the CDR3 is 16 residues. The trim removed 1 base at V and 2 bases at J, leaving 4 bases unmatched. The CDR3 sequence: CASSLSQDRGPYEQYF. For the CDR3, the DNA is TGTGCCAGCAGTTTATCCCAGGACAGGGGGCCCTACGAGCAGTACTTC.

The rearrangement joins TRBV18 to TRBJ1-4, with D tentatively TRBD1 (5 bases). In germline, CDR1 is KGHSH, CDR2 LQKENI. V shed 2 bases and J shed 5 bases, with 15 bases lying between them. CDR3 length: 16 amino acids. The CDR3 loop is CASSPKQVDLNEKLFF. CDR3 nucleotides: TGTGCCAGCTCACCAAAACAGGTCGACTTAAATGAAAAACTGTTTTTT.

The chain recombines TRBV28 with TRBJ1-5, with D unclear. The V gene's germline CDR1 is MDHEN and CDR2 SYDVKM. The CDR3 extends over 14 amino acids. V lost 5 bases to trimming and J lost 2 bases, with 10 bases between them. DNA for the CDR3: TGTGCCAGCAGTATGGACGGGGGCAATCAGCCCCAGCATTTT. It specifies CASSMDGGNQPQHF.

The chain joins TRBV5-4 to TRBJ1-2; D uncertain. Trimming left V 3 bases short and J 2 bases short, with 14 bases between. The germline CDR1 and CDR2 sequences are SGHNT and YYREEE (reference sequence). This CDR3 region has 15 residues. The CDR3 is CASSSEGPSNYGYTF. DNA of the CDR3: TGTGCCAGCAGCTCAGAGGGCCCGTCCAACTATGGCTACACCTTC.

The chain joins TRBV13 to TRBJ2-5, with TRBD2 matching 8 bases. Per the germline V gene, CDR1 is PRHDT and CDR2 is FYEKMQ (reference sequence). V lost 3 bases to trimming and J lost 1 base; unmatched junction nucleotides: 7. The CDR3 consists of 16 residues. DNA for the CDR3: TGTGCCAGCAGCTTCGTCGGCGGGGGGTTCCAAGAGACCCAGTACTTC. It specifies CASSFVGGGFQETQYF.

This clone was seen a few times. This chain connects TRBV30 to TRBJ1-5; a weak D match, TRBD1 (5 bases). The CDR3 sequence is 13 residues long. Germline V lookup: CDR1 GTSNPN, CDR2 SVGIG (reference sequence). Trimming shortened V by 2 bases and J by 5 bases, and 10 bases separated the two germline ends. DNA for the CDR3: TGTGCCTGGAGTCAGGACATTTATCAGCCCCAGCATTTT. Translating it yields CAWSQDIYQPQHF. Full variable domain (missing parts from reference TRBV30 and TRBJ1-5): SQTIHQWPATLVQPVGSPLSLECTVEGTSNPNLYWYRQAAGRGLQLLFYSVGIGQISSEVPQNLSASRPQDRQFILSSKKLLLSDSGFYLCAWSQDIYQPQHFGDGTRLSIL.

The chain employs TRBV5-1 and TRBJ2-3; D might be TRBD1 (7 bases). CDR3 size: 15 residues. Germline V CDR1 and CDR2: SGHRS, YFSETQ. V was shortened by 3 bases and J by 3 bases, with 14 bases between the two germline ends. In DNA form, the CDR3 reads TGCGCCAGCAGCTCCGCAGGGGGGTGGACAGATACGCAGTATTTT. It is translated as CASSSAGGWTDTQYF.

The chain combines TRBV28 with TRBJ2-1; 8 bases align to TRBD2. The CDR3 has 14 residues. CDR1 and CDR2 from the germline V gene are MDHEN and SYDVKM. V gave up 4 bases and J gave up 8 bases; unmatched junction bases: 7. The CDR3 DNA reads TGTGCCAGCAGTTCGGTAGCGGGGCGGGATGAGCAGTTCTTC. Amino acid sequence: CASSSVAGRDEQFF.

The V call is TRBV10-3, the J call TRBJ2-1; D is possibly TRBD2 (7 bases). Germline V CDR1 and CDR2: ENHRY, SYGVKD. V lost 5 bases and J lost 0, with 20 bases in between. The CDR3 has 18 amino acids. CDR3 coding DNA: TGTGCCATCAGTTCTCGGGGCGGGGGCCCTCGCTCCTACAATGAGCAGTTCTTC. This codes for CAISSRGGGPRSYNEQFF.

The chain recombines TRBV28 with TRBJ2-1; 7 bases align to TRBD1. Germline CDR1 MDHEN, CDR2 SYDVKM. V lost 4 bases and J lost 0; bases outside the gene matches: 6. CDR3 length: 16 amino acids. CDR3 coding DNA: TGTGCCAGCAGTTCCCCGGGACAGATCTCCTACAATGAGCAGTTCTTC. Its protein is CASSSPGQISYNEQFF.

The chain combines TRBV11-2 with TRBJ1-3; D gene ambiguous. CDR1 is SGHAT, CDR2 FQNNGV, per germline. The V gene lost 3 bases and the J gene lost 0 bases, with 15 bases spanning the gap. This CDR3 is built from 17 residues. In nucleotides, the CDR3 is TGTGCCAGCAGCTTTGCCTTTCTGCGTAGCTCTGGAAACACCATATATTTT. Translating it yields CASSFAFLRSSGNTIYF.

V usage is TRBV6-9 and J usage is TRBJ2-7, with D possibly matching TRBD2 (7 bases). The CDR3 covers 14 residues. Trimming stripped 7 bases from V and 2 bases from J, with 15 bases between. Germline values: CDR1 MNHGY, CDR2 SVAAGI. This CDR3 reads CASNSWGGPYEQYF. CDR3 bases: TGTGCCAGCAACTCCTGGGGGGGGCCCTACGAGCAGTACTTC.

This clone came up a few times. The chain carries TRBV18 and TRBJ2-7, with D possibly matching TRBD2 (6 bases). Germline lookup yields CDR1 KGHSH and CDR2 LQKENI. V was clipped by 2 bases and J by 4 bases, with 9 bases between them. The CDR3 extends over 13 amino acids. The CDR3 is CASSPGSGYEQYV. The CDR3 DNA reads TGTGCCAGCTCACCAGGAAGCGGGTACGAGCAGTACGTC.

This clone was picked up a small number of times. The chain employs TRBV10-1 and TRBJ2-7; TRBD2 is a possible D gene (6 bases). The V end was cut by 0 bases, the J end by 4 bases, with 7 bases between. This CDR3 comprises 13 residues. Looked up from germline, CDR1 is WNHNN and CDR2 is SYGVQD (reference sequence). DNA of the CDR3: TGCGCCAGCAGTGAGTCGGGGGGATACGAGCAGTACGTC. As protein: CASSESGGYEQYV.

The V and J genes are TRBV14 and TRBJ2-2, with D possibly being TRBD2 (7 bases). CDR3 length: 18 amino acids. Trimming stripped 4 bases from V and 1 base from J, with 19 bases between. Germline V gene lookup returns CDR1 SGHDN and CDR2 FVKESK. The CDR3 coding sequence is TGTGCCAGCAGCCCAGAGCCTCCGGGGGGCGGGAACACCGGGGAGCTGTTTTTT. It is translated as CASSPEPPGGGNTGELFF.

The V call is TRBV30, the J call TRBJ1-1, with D perhaps TRBD1 (5 bases). V was clipped by 0 bases and J by 3 bases, with 8 bases between them. The CDR3 extends over 13 amino acids. Looked up from germline, CDR1 is GTSNPN and CDR2 is SVGIG (reference sequence). DNA of the CDR3: TGTGCCTGGAGTGTTCGCAGGGACACTGAAGCTTTCTTT. It codes for CAWSVRRDTEAFF.

V is TRBV28 and J is TRBJ1-4, with a tentative D call TRBD1 (5 bases). Germline-derived CDR1 and CDR2 are MDHEN and SYDVKM. V dropped 7 bases and J dropped 5 bases, with 14 bases sitting between them. The CDR3 extends over 14 amino acids. The CDR3 region is CASTVQARNEKLFF. The CDR3 DNA sequence: TGTGCCAGCACAGTACAGGCTAGAAATGAAAAACTGTTTTTT.

The J gene is TRBJ2-7, the V gene TRBV30; D possibly corresponds to TRBD2 (6 bases). The CDR3 contains 16 residues. V was clipped by 2 bases and J by 0 bases, with 17 bases between them. Germline CDR1 is GTSNPN and CDR2 is SVGIG (reference sequence). The CDR3 bases are TGTGCCTGGAGTCCAGCTAATCGGGGGAGCTCCTACGAGCAGTACTTC. Its protein is CAWSPANRGSSYEQYF.

The count of this clone is one. CDR3 loop: CASSLPYWRGGFQETQYF. The CDR3 DNA reads as TGTGCCAGCAGCCTCCCTTACTGGCGGGGGGGATTCCAAGAGACCCAGTACTTC. The chain couples TRBV7-2 to TRBJ2-5; 9 nucleotides align to TRBD2. V gave up 5 bases and J gave up 1 base; unmatched junction bases: 14. The germline CDR1 and CDR2 sequences are SGHTA and FQGNSA. The CDR3 length is 18 residues.

The chain recombines TRBV28 with TRBJ2-4, with a tentative D call TRBD2 (6 bases). This CDR3 spans 15 amino acids. V dropped 6 bases and J dropped 1 base, with 13 bases sitting between them. The V gene's germline CDR1 is MDHEN and CDR2 SYDVKM. The CDR3 bases are TGTGCCAGCAGGCCCCGGGGGTGGGCCAAAAACATTCAGTACTTC. Translating gives CASRPRGWAKNIQYF.

The chain has TRBV9 and TRBJ1-1, with a weak D call TRBD1 (6 bases). Per the germline V gene, CDR1 is SGDLS and CDR2 is YYNGEE. V was trimmed by 7 bases and J by 5 bases, leaving 18 bases between them. CDR3 length: 14 amino acids. The CDR3 DNA follows: TGTGCCAGCCGACGGGACACCGGGAATACTGAAGCTTTCTTT. Its protein is CASRRDTGNTEAFF.

In its sample, this clone was seen once. The V and J genes are TRBV6-5 and TRBJ1-1; D is possibly TRBD1 (5 bases). The CDR3 runs to 14 residues. The V gene lost 7 bases and the J gene lost 5 bases, with 17 bases spanning the gap. CDR1 and CDR2 (germline): MNHEY, SVGAGI. CDR3 bases: TGTGCCAGCACCCCGGGCAGGGTGGGTACTGAAGCTTTCTTT. As protein: CASTPGRVGTEAFF.